The 30 T cell receptor beta chains given below trace back to one sample, sequenced in a study of T-cell memory formation after mild COVID-19. TCRdb reprocessed the 5' RACE reads via MiXCR and lists one record per CDR3 protein. This sample has approximately 580,000 distinct CDR3 sequences, with roughly 22% found just once. Sequencing was done on a sample of PBMCs or a T cell subset sorted from them (not recorded which). The receptor source for this set is an adult woman who had mild COVID-19 (a few samples of this study predate the infection). Cell type and time point are not known.

Points on this clonotype: The conserved final phenylalanine or tryptophan is absent from the CDR3, which likely points to a read error. The chain uses TRBV2 and TRBJ2-3; D is uncertain. V lost 3 bases and J lost 0, with 10 bases in between. The CDR3 consists of 15 residues. Germline CDR1 reads SNHLY; CDR2 reads FYNNEI. The CDR3 is CASSDRTTSTDTQYS. For the CDR3, the DNA is TGTGCCAGCAGTGATAGAACGACAAGCACAGATACGCAGTATTCT.

This clonotype has ten or more counts. The CDR3: CASSLGTGTSGYTF. CDR3 DNA: TGTGCCAGCAGCCTAGGGACAGGGACTTCAGGCTACACCTTC. This chain connects TRBV6-5 to TRBJ1-2, with 9 nucleotides matching TRBD1. This CDR3 has 14 residues. V trimming: 6 bases; J trimming: 8 bases; junction bases outside the gene matches: 10. The germline V gene has CDR1 MNHEY and CDR2 SVGAGI.

The table lists this clonotype with many counts. J is TRBJ2-1 and V is TRBV12-3 or TRBV12-4, with 9 bases lining up with TRBD2. The V gene end was trimmed by 1 base and the J gene end by 2 bases; junction bases not matched to a gene: 0. This CDR3 is built from 15 residues. The CDR3 protein is CASSLGTSAYNEQFF. CDR3 DNA: TGTGCCAGCAGTTTAGGGACTAGCGCCTACAATGAGCAGTTCTTC.

The gene calls are TRBV11-2 and TRBJ2-7; D is undetermined. Germline V gene data show CDR1 as SGHAT and CDR2 as FQNNGV. This CDR3 contains 12 residues. With 4 bases removed from V and 6 bases from J, the gap between germline ends came to 10 bases. The chain's CDR3 is CASSSLLPEQYF. The CDR3 DNA reads TGTGCCAGCAGCTCCCTCTTACCCGAGCAGTACTTC. The full variable domain, in which reference TRBV11-2 and TRBJ2-7 provide the parts outside the CDR3, is EAGVAQSPRYKIIEKRQSVAFWCNPISGHATLYWYQQILGQGPKLLIQFQNNGVVDDSQLPKDRFSAERLKGVDSTLKIQPAKLEDSAVYLCASSSLLPEQYFGPGTRLTVT.

The V and J genes are TRBV7-3 and TRBJ2-2; 7 nucleotides align to TRBD2. The V segment lost 8 bases and the J segment 3 bases; nucleotides outside the gene matches: 9. The CDR3 spans 15 residues. Germline V gene lookup returns CDR1 SGHTA and CDR2 FQGTGA. The CDR3 here is CASGPTSVDTGELFF. The CDR3 DNA reads TGTGCCAGCGGCCCAACTAGCGTGGACACCGGGGAGCTGTTTTTT.

A few counts support this clonotype. This chain connects TRBV24-1 to TRBJ2-2; D could derive from TRBD1 or TRBD2 (5 bases each). CDR1 and CDR2 from the germline V gene are KGHDR and SFDVKD. The CDR3 has 16 residues. Trimming took off 4 bases at V and 2 bases at J, with 13 bases between the two ends. The CDR3 loop is CATSDRGRINTGELFF. The CDR3 DNA sequence: TGTGCCACCAGTGACCGGGGACGGATCAACACCGGGGAGCTGTTTTTT.

This clonotype showed up just a few times. The chain carries TRBV7-9 and TRBJ2-5, with D possibly matching TRBD2 (6 bases). Germline V gene sequence: CDR1 SEHNR, CDR2 FQNEAQ (reference sequence). The CDR3 has 16 residues. The ends were cut back, 4 bases at V and 3 bases at J, with 18 bases in the middle. DNA for the CDR3: TGTGCCAGCAGCTCAGCGGAGGGAACAATGAAAGAGACCCAGTACTTC. Translation: CASSSAEGTMKETQYF.

The gene calls are TRBV6-1 and TRBJ1-5; perhaps TRBD1 as D (5 bases). V was cut by 3 bases and J by 6 bases, with 12 bases left in between. This CDR3 spans 14 amino acids. Germline V gene sequence: CDR1 MNHNS, CDR2 SASEGT. In DNA form, the CDR3 reads TGTGCCAGCAGTGAGGGGGGAGTGAGTCAGCCCCAGCATTTT. Its protein is CASSEGGVSQPQHF.

The rearrangement joins TRBV7-2 to TRBJ2-2, with 10 bases aligning to TRBD1. In germline, CDR1 is SGHTA, CDR2 FQGNSA. Trimming removed 4 bases from V and 6 bases from J; junction bases left unmatched: 11. This CDR3 is built from 17 residues. The CDR3, as DNA: TGTGCCAGCAGCTCAAAGTCGAGACAGGGGGCGGCCGGGGAGCTGTTTTTT. Translating it yields CASSSKSRQGAAGELFF.

This chain joins TRBV7-2 and TRBJ2-1; 7 bases agree with TRBD2. Trimming removed 0 bases from V and 5 bases from J; junction bases left unmatched: 10. This CDR3 region has 17 residues. Looked up from germline, CDR1 is SGHTA and CDR2 is FQGNSA. In nucleotides, the CDR3 is TGTGCCAGCAGCTTAGCGAAGTGGGAGGGCCTTAACAATGAGCAGTTCTTC. Protein: CASSLAKWEGLNNEQFF.

In its sample, this clonotype was seen a few times. V usage is TRBV7-9 and J usage is TRBJ1-1; D gene unclear. CDR1 is SEHNR and CDR2 is FQNEAQ in the germline V gene (reference sequence). Trimming removed 4 bases at V and 5 bases at J, with 11 bases between. The CDR3 contains 13 residues. In DNA form, the CDR3 reads TGTGCCAGCAGCTACGCCTCAGGAACTGAAGCTTTCTTT. It specifies CASSYASGTEAFF.

The rearrangement uses TRBV6-5 and TRBJ2-7; TRBD1 matches 10 bases. The J segment lost 1 base and the V segment lost 4 bases, leaving 10 bases of the junction unmatched. The CDR3 length is 17 residues. The germline V gene has CDR1 MNHEY and CDR2 SVGAGI. The CDR3 here is CASSSGQGFYPSYEQYF. The CDR3 nucleotides are TGTGCCAGCAGTTCGGGACAGGGGTTTTACCCTTCCTACGAGCAGTACTTC.

The rearrangement links TRBV11-2 to TRBJ2-7; TRBD1 matches at 7 bases. The CDR3 spans 15 residues. The V and J ends lost 5 bases and 0 bases, in that order; junction bases with no gene match: 7. CDR1 SGHAT and CDR2 FQNNGV come from the germline V gene. The CDR3 loop is CASSGQDSLSYEQYF. The DNA for the CDR3 is TGTGCCAGCAGCGGACAGGACAGCCTCTCCTACGAGCAGTACTTC.

The gene calls are TRBV7-9 and TRBJ2-2; a possible D gene is TRBD1 (6 bases). Trimming removed 3 bases at V and 2 bases at J, with 13 bases between. Germline V CDR1 and CDR2: SEHNR, FQNEAQ (reference sequence). The CDR3 totals 16 residues. CDR3: CASSFPQGLNTGELFF. CDR3 bases: TGTGCCAGCAGCTTTCCTCAGGGGCTAAACACCGGGGAGCTGTTTTTT.

This clonotype occurred once. This chain links TRBV6-2 or TRBV6-3 with TRBJ2-1; 9 bases agree with TRBD2. The CDR3 runs to 14 residues. Trimming cost V 7 bases and J 2 bases; bases outside gene matches: 3. Per the germline V gene, CDR1 is MNHEY and CDR2 is SVGEGT. The chain's CDR3 is CASISGSTYNEQFF. Here the CDR3 DNA reads TGTGCCAGCATTAGCGGGAGTACCTACAATGAGCAGTTCTTC.

This clonotype has more than one count but fewer than ten. For the CDR3, the DNA is TGTGCCAGCAGCGTAGGCTCCGAGGTCCGCAATGAGCAGTTCTTC. It encodes CASSVGSEVRNEQFF. The chain is built from TRBV9 and TRBJ2-1; unclear D gene. CDR1 is SGDLS, CDR2 YYNGEE, per germline. V was cut by 0 bases and J by 6 bases, with 13 bases left in between. This CDR3 has 15 amino acids.

This clonotype was detected only a few times. The J gene is TRBJ2-1, the V gene TRBV7-9; TRBD2 is a possible D gene (6 bases). Germline assignment: CDR1 SEHNR and CDR2 FQNEAQ (reference sequence). The CDR3 is 14 amino acids. Trimming removed 5 bases at V and 9 bases at J, with 17 bases between. CDR3 DNA: TGTGCCAGCAGCCCCGGACTAAACACGGCTGAGCAGTTCTTC. Its translation is CASSPGLNTAEQFF.

In its sample, this clonotype was seen a few times. The gene calls are TRBV7-8 and TRBJ1-1, with D unresolved. There are 16 residues in the CDR3. Germline V gene sequence: CDR1 SGHVS, CDR2 FQNEAQ. Trimming pared 0 bases from V and 0 bases from J, leaving 11 bases between. CDR3 nucleotide sequence: TGTGCCAGCAGCTTAGCCAGGTCAGGCATGAACACTGAAGCTTTCTTT. Translated: CASSLARSGMNTEAFF.

This clonotype has more than one count but fewer than ten. The CDR3 DNA sequence: TGTGCCACCAGCAGAGTTCACAAGACTGGGGCCAACGTCCTGACTTTC. Its translation: CATSRVHKTGANVLTF. The genes are TRBV15 and TRBJ2-6; D unresolved. The V end lost 1 base, the J end lost 2 bases, and 9 bases lay between the germline ends. Looked up from germline, CDR1 is LNHNV and CDR2 is YYDKDF (reference sequence). The CDR3 is 16 residues long.

Only a few counts were recorded for this clonotype. The chain combines TRBV5-5 with TRBJ2-2; no clear D. The germline gives CDR1 SGHKS, CDR2 YYEKEE (reference sequence). CDR3 size: 15 residues. V was clipped by 0 bases and J by 5 bases, with 11 bases between them. Here the CDR3 reads CASSLEVLGTGELFF. The CDR3 nucleotides are TGTGCCAGCAGCTTGGAAGTGTTAGGTACCGGGGAGCTGTTTTTT.

The chain uses TRBV7-2 and TRBJ2-2; D is undetermined. V was trimmed by 4 bases and J by 1 base, leaving 16 bases between them. CDR3 length: 17 amino acids. CDR1 and CDR2 (germline): SGHTA, FQGNSA. The CDR3 region is CASSSRTLRLNTGELFF. Here the CDR3 DNA reads TGTGCCAGCAGCTCTAGAACTCTCAGGCTGAACACCGGGGAGCTGTTTTTT. The full variable domain, rest sourced from reference TRBV7-2 and TRBJ2-2, is GAGVSQSPSNKVTEKGKDVELRCDPISGHTALYWYRQSLGQGLEFLIYFQGNSAPDKSGLPSDRFSAERTGGSVSTLTIQRTQQEDSAVYLCASSSRTLRLNTGELFFGEGSRLTVL.

This clonotype was recorded at least ten times. V and J are TRBV11-2 and TRBJ2-5; D remains ambiguous. Trimming removed 5 bases from V and 4 bases from J, with 14 bases in between. The CDR3 is 14 residues long. Germline V gene lookup returns CDR1 SGHAT and CDR2 FQNNGV. This chain's CDR3 is CASSPGYSLETQYF. CDR3 bases: TGTGCCAGCAGCCCCGGGTACTCCTTAGAGACCCAGTACTTC.

This chain uses TRBV7-2 with TRBJ2-1, with 11 positions matching TRBD2. The V gene's germline CDR1 is SGHTA and CDR2 FQGNSA. CDR3 length: 17 amino acids. V dropped 2 bases and J dropped 1; count of bases not matched to a gene: 4. CDR3 bases: TGTGCCAGCAGCTTAAAGGCTAGCGGGAGGTCCTACAATGAGCAGTTCTTC. It is translated as CASSLKASGRSYNEQFF.

This rearrangement joins TRBV28 to TRBJ1-4, with 9 bases aligning to TRBD1. The CDR3 has 14 amino acids. J gave up 8 bases and V 6 bases, and 7 bases lay outside the gene matches. Germline CDR1 and CDR2: MDHEN and SYDVKM. This chain's CDR3 is CASRAGTGKEKLFF. In DNA, the CDR3 is TGTGCCAGCAGGGCCGGGACAGGGAAGGAAAAACTGTTTTTT.

This clonotype was detected a few times. The rearrangement links TRBV24-1 to TRBJ2-5; TRBD1 aligns across 7 bases. The CDR3 is 17 amino acids. The germline gives CDR1 KGHDR, CDR2 SFDVKD. V was pared by 0 bases and J by 5 bases, with 11 bases of the junction left unmatched. The CDR3 DNA is TGTGCCACCAGTGATTTGCTCGGCCAGGGGGTTTATGAGACCCAGTACTTC. Protein product: CATSDLLGQGVYETQYF.

The chain links TRBV5-5 to TRBJ1-5, with 7 bases fitting TRBD1. Germline values: CDR1 SGHKS, CDR2 YYEKEE (reference sequence). The CDR3 consists of 14 residues. The junction had 4 bases not matched to a gene; V was cut back by 4 bases and J by 3 bases. The CDR3 sequence: CASSQGQNNQPQHF. CDR3 nucleotides: TGTGCCAGCAGCCAGGGACAGAACAATCAGCCCCAGCATTTT.

This clonotype was picked up a small number of times. This chain joins TRBV7-2 and TRBJ2-5; 16 bases match TRBD2. V shed 5 bases and J 6 bases; nucleotides not matched to a gene: 6. CDR1 is SGHTA, CDR2 FQGNSA, per germline. The CDR3 is 16 residues long. Here the CDR3 reads CASSPTGLAGGKTQYF. The CDR3 DNA sequence: TGTGCCAGCAGCCCGACGGGACTAGCGGGGGGGAAGACCCAGTACTTC.

The sample holds a few counts of this clonotype. The chain has TRBV20-1 and TRBJ1-5, with D tentatively TRBD1 (6 bases). Germline V gives CDR1 DFQATT, CDR2 SNEGSKA (reference sequence). Deletions cut 4 bases from V and 3 bases from J, with 16 bases between. The CDR3 is 15 amino acids. The CDR3 spells CSAILTGRVNQPQHF. The CDR3 DNA reads TGCAGTGCTATCTTAACAGGGAGGGTCAATCAGCCCCAGCATTTT.

The rearrangement joins TRBV6-6 to TRBJ2-1, with 8 bases identical to TRBD2. The CDR3 is 16 amino acids. The germline V gene has CDR1 MNHNY and CDR2 SVGAGI (reference sequence). V was pared by 5 bases and J by 3 bases, with 9 bases of the junction left unmatched. Here the CDR3 reads CASSRGASGGYNEQFF. The CDR3 region has the DNA TGTGCCAGCAGTCGCGGGGCCAGCGGGGGCTACAATGAGCAGTTCTTC.

CDR3 loop: CASSPYRGQGETQYF. CDR3 in DNA: TGCGCCAGCAGCCCCTACAGGGGGCAGGGAGAGACCCAGTACTTC. The chain employs TRBV5-1 and TRBJ2-5; 9 bases line up with TRBD1. Germline V gene sequence: CDR1 SGHRS, CDR2 YFSETQ. V shed 4 bases and J 4 bases; nucleotides not matched to a gene: 8. This CDR3 has 15 amino acids.